This entry is about one T cell receptor beta chain. Antigen specificity is unknown. The read ends 3 residues shy of where the CDR3 ends; the end is completed using the germline J gene. V was shortened by 2 bases and J by 2 bases, with 12 bases between the two germline ends. The CDR3 is made up of 15 amino acids. Germline assignment: CDR1 SGHVS and CDR2 FNYEAQ. Clones were sequenced by immunoSEQ multiplex PCR, and TCRdb holds only the in-frame ones, with some missing. The specimen's table records 14,000 or so clones. This entry belongs to a study of T cells in women clearing cervical HPV infection. Overall study context: Case blood was drawn when the lesion was first found; control blood after infection became undetectable. Findings and limits, study-wide: CIN3+ cases had significantly higher TCR richness than controls; evenness did not differ.

This receptor was taken from a woman between 18 and 70 years old with a cervical HPV16 infection that either progressed to CIN3+ or cleared (not recorded which). Sequencing was done on a sample of blood buffy coat. V is TRBV7-6 and J is TRBJ2-5, with a possible D match to TRBD1 (6 bases). The part of the CDR3 DNA that was read is TGTGCCAGCAGCTTAAACAGGGCGGGTCAAGAGACC. Translation gives CASSLNRAGQET. In full, the CDR3 is CASSLNRAGQETQYF. Drawing the rest from reference TRBV7-6 and TRBJ2-5, the complete variable domain is GAGVSQSPRYKVTKRGQDVALRCDPISGHVSLYWYRQALGQGPEFLTYFNYEAQQDKSGLPNDRFSAERPEGSISTLTIQRTEQRDSAMYRCASSLNRAGQETQYFGPGTRLLVL.